This T cell receptor (beta chain) was captured by sequencing in a study of blood T cell repertoires in COVID-19. In the original workflow: Cell counts per sample came from amplifying reference gene primers. The protocol was immunoSEQ multiplex PCR, while the TCRdb copy is restricted to in-frame clones and leaves out a portion. Clonal size and the V and J genes are those of that table, whereas D and trimming came from the DNA. The sample has about 270,000 clones, over 70% seen once. Germline V gives CDR1 SQVTM, CDR2 ANQGSEA. Losses at the gene ends were 4 bases for V and 8 bases for J; bases not matched to a gene: 20. This CDR3 spans 18 amino acids.

The sequenced sample consisted of peripheral blood. This receptor was identified in a man aged 80 or over with acute or convalescent COVID-19. V and J are TRBV29-1 and TRBJ2-1; 10 bases fit TRBD2. CDR3 amino acids: CSVVSPWTQSAGGDEQFF. The CDR3 DNA is TGCAGCGTTGTGTCTCCGTGGACACAATCAGCGGGAGGGGATGAGCAGTTCTTC.